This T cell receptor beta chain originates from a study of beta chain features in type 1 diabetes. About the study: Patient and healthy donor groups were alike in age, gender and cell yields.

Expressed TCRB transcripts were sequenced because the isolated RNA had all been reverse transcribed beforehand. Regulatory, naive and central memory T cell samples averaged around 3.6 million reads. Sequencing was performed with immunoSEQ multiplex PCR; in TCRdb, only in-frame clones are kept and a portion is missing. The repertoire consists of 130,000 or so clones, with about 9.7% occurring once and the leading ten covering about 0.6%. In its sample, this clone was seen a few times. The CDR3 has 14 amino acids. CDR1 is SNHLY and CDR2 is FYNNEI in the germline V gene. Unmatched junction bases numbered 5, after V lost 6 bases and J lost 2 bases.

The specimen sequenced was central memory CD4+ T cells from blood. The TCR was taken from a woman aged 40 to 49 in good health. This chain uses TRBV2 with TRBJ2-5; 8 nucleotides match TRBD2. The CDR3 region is CASSTGGGQETQYF. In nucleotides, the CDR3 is TGTGCCAGCAGCACAGGCGGGGGGCAAGAGACCCAGTACTTC. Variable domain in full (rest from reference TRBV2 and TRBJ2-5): EPEVTQTPSHQVTQMGQEVILRCVPISNHLYFYWYRQILGQKVEFLVSFYNNEISEKSEIFDDQFSVERPDGSNFTLKIRSTKLEDSAMYFCASSTGGGQETQYFGPGTRLLVL.